The entry that follows covers one T cell receptor (beta chain) sequence. This clonotype was seen more than once but under ten times. Its antigen is currently not known. The input lacks base qualities; no much larger clone sits a single base away. Sequencing instrument: Illumina NovaSeq 6000. cDNA libraries for TCRalpha and TCRbeta were prepared by 5'RACE using constant-segment primers, with sample barcodes and unique molecular identifiers added. RNA was extracted from every sample with Trizol reagent. Amplification of the libraries took two PCR steps, and the second step added a second sample barcode plus Illumina TruSeq adapters. Libraries were sequenced on an Illumina NovaSeq with 2 x 150 bp paired-end reads. Per the authors' processing: With migec v1.2.7, reads were demultiplexed and then collapsed into UMI-guided consensus sequences. With mixcr v2.1.11, UMI consensuses were aligned to TRA and TRB V and J templates and assembled into clonotypes. A clonotype was counted as expanded or contracted only when both edgeR and NoisET called the clonotype significant, with the noise models trained on biological replicates. edgeR calls used a false discovery rate-adjusted p below 0.01 and a log2 fold-change threshold of 1. As an exploratory analysis of dynamics, PCA with hierarchical clustering was applied to max-normalized trajectories of the 1000 most abundant clonotypes. The CD4 or CD8 phenotype of responding clones was assigned using the separately sequenced CD4+ and CD8+ repertoires. TCRdb reprocessing: public reads trimmed at Q25 with fastp, clones called with MiXCR, in-frame beta chains kept. Every CDR3 protein is listed once, alongside the most common genes and DNA of its rows. The V and J calls reflect TCRdb's pipeline rather than the authors' work. This sample is represented by approximately 580,000 distinct CDR3 sequences; around 21% of them were singletons. Jointly, the top ten make up 9.5% to 15% of the sample.

The CDR3, cysteine through phenylalanine, is 13 amino acids long. The entry retains the CDR3 DNA only, 39 bases that are in frame from base 1. CDR1 and CDR2, looked up from the germline V gene (reference sequence), are SEHNR and FQNEAQ. Trimmed from V: 5 bases; trimmed from J: 4 bases; junction bases lacking a gene match: 4. The data are from a study of T-cell memory formation after mild COVID-19 (dated by TCRdb to the early 2020s). Regarding the research as a whole: Most TCR sequence clusters were specific to one of the two donors. In a couple of donors, T-cell clones that expanded and contracted after mild COVID-19 were tracked by sequencing TCRalpha and TCRbeta repertoires over time. Two young, previously healthy adult volunteers, one female and one male, were included in the cohort.

Broader findings and caveats from the paper: Only a couple of mild cases were covered by the study, and larger cohorts that include severe cases with pre-infection samples were considered necessary. Clones contracting from day 15 to 85 had balanced CD4/CD8 phenotypes, while a second wave expanding from day 15 to 37 was biased towards CD4+. Some responding clones were detected in pre-infection memory, suggesting pre-existing cross-reactive memory T cells joined the SARS-CoV-2 response. Contracting CD4+ clones turned up mainly in the CM and EM memory subsets, whereas EMRA was where CD8+ clones were enriched. SARS-CoV-2 specificity was not confirmed for the second-wave clones peaking on day 37.

Ficoll-Paque density gradient centrifugation was used to isolate PBMCs. This receptor was taken from an adult woman who had mild COVID-19 (a few samples of this study predate the infection). The sample titles of this study are shuffled in the database, so cell type and time point are left out; the donor was told from shared clones. Sequencing was carried out using PBMCs or a T cell subset sorted from them (not recorded which). The V and J segments used are TRBV7-9 and TRBJ1-2, with TRBD1 identical over 7 junction bases. The CDR3: CASSQGQFYGYTF. The nucleotide sequence reads TGTGCCAGCAGCCAGGGACAGTTCTATGGCTACACCTTC.